A selection of T cell receptor beta chains follows, all from one sample in a study of cytomegalovirus exposure and HLA in healthy donors. TCRdb's copy holds only in-frame clones and misses some; the assay was immunoSEQ multiplex PCR. This sample has over 100,000 clones, with about 82% found just once. The sequenced material came from PBMCs. These receptors were collected from a man under 40 in good health and CMV-seronegative. The CDR3 runs from the conserved cysteine through the conserved F or W. The D gene is left open where the match is weak. Size values are once, few and many counts, or a class for expanded clones, and some rows have none.

size	V	D	J	CDR3	DNA
-	TRBV28	-	TRBJ2-7	CASSWRGLLYEQYF	TGTGCCAGCAGTTGGAGGGGGCTTCTCTACGAGCAGTACTTC
-	TRBV7-2	TRBD2	TRBJ2-7	CASSSRLARDEQYF	TGTGCCAGCAGCTCGCGACTAGCTCGGGACGAGCAGTACTTC
once	TRBV28	-	TRBJ1-5	CASGGFSNQPQHF	TGTGCCAGCGGGGGGTTTAGCAATCAGCCCCAGCATTTT
few	TRBV5-4	TRBD2	TRBJ2-3	CASSSTSGSTDTQYF	TGTGCCAGCAGCTCAACTAGCGGGAGCACAGATACGCAGTATTTT
-	TRBV5-1	-	TRBJ2-2	CASSLGSNTGELFF	TGCGCCAGCAGCTTGGGTAGCAACACCGGGGAGCTGTTTTTT
-	TRBV7-2	-	TRBJ2-4	CASSLRKESKNIQYF	TGTGCCAGCAGCTTAAGGAAGGAGTCCAAAAACATTCAGTACTTC
-	TRBV6-1	-	TRBJ2-2	CASSERYPPTRIGTGELFF	TGTGCCAGCAGTGAACGCTACCCTCCGACTAGAATTGGCACCGGGGAGCTGTTTTTT
-	TRBV5-1	-	TRBJ2-7	CASSLGLASSYEQYF	TGCGCCAGCAGCTTGGGCCTAGCCAGCTCCTACGAGCAGTACTTC
-	TRBV28	TRBD2	TRBJ2-7	CASRGTSGTNFYEQYF	TGTGCCAGCAGAGGGACTAGCGGAACCAATTTCTACGAGCAGTACTTC
-	TRBV10-3	TRBD2	TRBJ2-1	CASKGLAGGPYDNEQFF	TGTGCCAGCAAAGGGCTAGCGGGAGGGCCGTATGACAATGAGCAGTTCTTC
-	TRBV21-1	-	TRBJ2-7	CASSKRLVRSSYEQYF	TGTGCCAGCAGCAAACGGTTGGTCCGGAGCTCCTACGAGCAGTACTTC
-	TRBV4-1	TRBD2	TRBJ2-1	CASSQASGDYNEQFF	TGCGCCAGCAGCCAAGCTAGCGGGGATTACAATGAGCAGTTCTTC
-	TRBV5-1	-	TRBJ1-1	CASSLGTLNTEAFF	TGCGCCAGCAGCTTGGGGACTTTGAACACTGAAGCTTTCTTT
-	TRBV2	-	TRBJ1-5	CASSERAGDQPQHF	TGTGCCAGCAGTGAAAGGGCGGGAGATCAGCCCCAGCATTTT
-	TRBV7-2	-	TRBJ1-1	CASSTDVDTEAFF	TGTGCCAGCAGCACAGATGTGGACACTGAAGCTTTCTTT
-	TRBV10-3	-	TRBJ2-7	CAISEGVSISYEQYF	TGTGCCATCAGTGAAGGGGTTTCTATCTCCTACGAGCAGTACTTC
-	TRBV4-3	TRBD2	TRBJ2-5	CASSQDRASGKETQYF	TGCGCCAGCAGCCAAGATAGGGCTAGCGGAAAAGAGACCCAGTACTTC
few	TRBV2	-	TRBJ2-2	CASSGKGRNTGELFF	TGTGCCAGCAGTGGAAAAGGGAGGAACACCGGGGAGCTGTTTTTT
-	TRBV5-1	-	TRBJ2-3	CASSLRGIKGLKYTQYF	TGCGCCAGCAGCTTGAGGGGGATTAAAGGACTTAAGTATACGCAGTATTTT
-	TRBV7-9	-	TRBJ1-1	CASLRGGNTEAFF	TGTGCCAGCCTCAGGGGTGGCAACACTGAAGCTTTCTTT